Following are 15 T cell receptor beta chains from one sample sequenced in a study of beta chain features in type 1 diabetes. Their antigens remain unidentified. Study-level points and caveats: TCRB CDR3 length was moderately but significantly reduced in all four CD4+ subsets of Type 1 diabetes patients.

What was sequenced were expressed TCRB transcripts, since all of the isolated RNA had been reverse transcribed. Produced via immunoSEQ multiplex PCR; TCRdb's table is partial and in-frame only. The profile shows about 160,000 clones, approximately 7.8% of them singletons. The sequenced sample consisted of central memory CD4+ T cells from blood. These receptors all come from a woman aged 35 to 49 with type 1 diabetes.

This clone turned up a few times. V gene TRBV7-8 combines with J gene TRBJ2-2; 11 bases line up with TRBD2. The ends lost 5 bases at V and 6 bases at J; junction bases unmatched: 5. The CDR3 runs 15 residues. Germline loops: CDR1 SGHVS, CDR2 FQNEAQ. The CDR3 DNA reads as TGTGCCAGCAGCCCCCGGACTAGCGGGTCCGGGGAGCTGTTTTTT. This encodes CASSPRTSGSGELFF.

This clone was observed a few times. The chain links TRBV30 to TRBJ1-1; D not resolved. The V and J ends lost 0 bases and 11 bases respectively, with 22 bases between them. The CDR3 extends over 15 amino acids. Germline V gene lookup returns CDR1 GTSNPN and CDR2 SVGIG (reference sequence). CDR3: CAWSVLRRETPGAFF. CDR3 DNA: TGTGCCTGGAGTGTATTACGAAGAGAGACTCCTGGGGCTTTCTTT.

This clone has a handful of counts. V usage is TRBV7-2 and J usage is TRBJ2-6; 10 nucleotides agree with TRBD1. V lost 3 bases to trimming and J lost 4 bases; unmatched junction nucleotides: 12. Per germline, CDR1 SGHTA and CDR2 FQGNSA. CDR3 length: 19 residues. CDR3 amino acids: CASSLDGTGVTWGANVLTF. CDR3 nucleotide sequence: TGTGCCAGCAGCTTGGATGGGACAGGGGTTACGTGGGGGGCCAACGTCCTGACTTTC.

This chain connects TRBV2 to TRBJ1-5; D uncertain. The CDR3 is 14 amino acids. Germline CDR1 is SNHLY and CDR2 is FYNNEI. V lost 5 bases and J lost 0, with 8 bases in between. CDR3 residues: CASSSGISNQPQHF. DNA of the CDR3: TGTGCCAGCAGTTCCGGGATTAGCAATCAGCCCCAGCATTTT.

This clone has just a few counts. The CDR3 is CATSRDRGGSPLHF. CDR3 nucleotides: TGTGCCACCTCCCGGGACAGGGGAGGCTCACCCCTCCACTTT. The rearrangement joins TRBV19 to TRBJ1-6; TRBD1 matches at 10 bases. The CDR3 extends over 14 amino acids. V dropped 10 bases and J dropped 10; count of bases not matched to a gene: 10. Germline CDR1 LNHDA, CDR2 SQIVND (reference sequence).

In regard to this clone: Since a much larger clone is just one base distant, this may be a read error. The sample carries other DNA sequences with the same CDR3. This chain joins TRBV18 and TRBJ2-7; possibly TRBD1 for D (5 bases). Germline-derived CDR1 and CDR2 are KGHSH and LQKENI. The CDR3 spans 13 residues. With 3 bases removed from V and 3 bases from J, the gap between germline ends came to 9 bases. The CDR3 spells CASSPGQNYEQYF. The CDR3 region has the DNA TGTGCCAGCTCACCGGGGCAGAACTACGAGCAGTACTTC.

This clone appeared many times. Within the sample, other DNA sequences also encode this same CDR3. This rearrangement joins TRBV7-2 to TRBJ2-5; a possible D gene is TRBD1 (6 bases). Per germline, CDR1 SGHTA and CDR2 FQGNSA. The CDR3 contains 13 residues. V lost 0 bases, J lost 6 bases, and 8 bases lay in between. The CDR3 coding sequence is TGTGCCAGCAGCTTAGCGGGGGCGAAGACCCAGTACTTC. This translates into CASSLAGAKTQYF.

The gene calls are TRBV4-3 and TRBJ1-1, with a tentative D call TRBD1 (6 bases). Germline CDR1 and CDR2: LGHNA and YSLEER. CDR3 length: 18 residues. V lost 0 bases, J lost 5 bases, and 22 bases lay in between. CDR3 bases: TGCGCCAGCAGCCAAGATGGGGGGCTACGGGGGGCGTCGACTGAAGCTTTCTTT. Translation gives CASSQDGGLRGASTEAFF.

This clone turned up a few times. CDR3 sequence (DNA): TGTGCCAGCAGCGTGGACAGATGGGCCTCCTACGAGCAGTACTTC. This gives the protein CASSVDRWASYEQYF. The chain combines TRBV2 with TRBJ2-7, with D perhaps matching TRBD1 (6 bases). The germline CDR1 and CDR2 sequences are SNHLY and FYNNEI. Trimming left V 6 bases short and J 0 bases short, with 15 bases between. This CDR3 has 15 residues.

The rearrangement uses TRBV2 and TRBJ2-6, with D perhaps TRBD2 (6 bases). This CDR3 is built from 17 residues. Germline V CDR1 and CDR2: SNHLY, FYNNEI. V lost 3 bases and J 1 base, leaving 13 bases between the germline ends. CDR3 coding DNA: TGTGCCAGCAGTGAGGGACTTGTCTCTTCTGGGGCCAACGTCCTGACTTTC. Encoded protein: CASSEGLVSSGANVLTF.

The sample holds many counts of this clone. The J gene is TRBJ2-3, the V gene TRBV5-4; 10 bases agree with TRBD2. Trimming removed 4 bases from V and 5 bases from J; junction bases left unmatched: 7. The CDR3 runs 15 residues. Germline CDR1 reads SGHNT; CDR2 reads YYREEE (reference sequence). CDR3 sequence reads: CASSPSGRAKDTQYF. The CDR3 DNA is TGTGCCAGCAGCCCGAGCGGGAGGGCCAAAGATACGCAGTATTTT.

The chain links TRBV29-1 to TRBJ1-2, with 9 bases that match TRBD1. The CDR3 is made up of 13 amino acids. The V segment lost 2 bases and the J segment 8 bases; nucleotides outside the gene matches: 6. Germline CDR1 SQVTM, CDR2 ANQGSEA. In nucleotides, the CDR3 is TGCAGCGTTGAAAGGGACAGGGTGGGGGGCTACACCTTC. Translation: CSVERDRVGGYTF.

This clone has just a few counts. The chain employs TRBV28 and TRBJ2-3; weak D call: TRBD1 (6 bases). Per germline, CDR1 MDHEN and CDR2 SYDVKM. The CDR3 length is 15 residues. V was shortened by 7 bases and J by 4 bases, with 18 bases between the two germline ends. The CDR3 reads CASIRDTSWADTQYF. DNA of the CDR3: TGTGCCAGCATCCGGGACACAAGCTGGGCAGATACGCAGTATTTT.

The chain couples TRBV5-4 to TRBJ2-2; D not certain. Trimming took 1 base from V and 4 from J, leaving 8 bases between them. The CDR3 runs 14 residues. CDR1 is SGHNT, CDR2 YYREEE, per germline (reference sequence). CDR3 in amino acids: CASSLSRGTGELFF. The DNA of the CDR3 is TGTGCCAGCAGCTTGTCGCGTGGCACCGGGGAGCTGTTTTTT.

J is TRBJ1-1 and V is TRBV30, with 9 nucleotides matching TRBD1. Germline-derived CDR1 and CDR2 are GTSNPN and SVGIG (reference sequence). V shed 8 bases, J shed 2 bases, and the junction held 9 bases outside the gene matches. This CDR3 is built from 14 residues. The CDR3 here is CAGNRGQGNTEAFF. The DNA for the CDR3 is TGTGCCGGCAACAGGGGGCAAGGAAACACTGAAGCTTTCTTT.